What follows describes a single TCR beta chain. The record originates from a study of blood T cell repertoires in COVID-19. Whole-study context: Acute and convalescent COVID-19 samples came from the United States, Italy and Spain. PBMCs, B-cell-depleted T cells, or T cells were the source of the cDNA or gDNA that made up the material.

In the original analysis: Amplifying reference gene primers gave estimates of nucleated cell counts. The table came from immunoSEQ multiplex PCR; TCRdb's copy has only in-frame clones and leaves some out. The V and J calls and clone size come from that table; D and trimming were worked out from the DNA. Seen here are 44,000 or so clones, about four fifths observed once, and the top ten hold about 4.4%. The CDR3 has 14 amino acids. Germline CDR1 and CDR2: SEHNR and FQNEAQ (reference sequence). Trimming left V 4 bases short and J 4 bases short, with 12 bases between. The V call is TRBV7-9, the J call TRBJ2-3; no firm D call. The specimen was peripheral blood. This receptor was identified in a man in his fifties with active COVID-19. CDR3 in amino acids: CASSYPGTADTQYF. CDR3 DNA: TGTGCCAGCAGCTACCCAGGAACCGCAGATACGCAGTATTTT.